The clone carrying this T cell receptor beta chain occurred once. Its antigen is still unknown. The sample originates from a study of T-cell memory formation after mild COVID-19. About the study: For the most part, TCR clusters were specific to one donor. Study outcomes and limitations: Confirmation was lacking for SARS-CoV-2 specificity of second-wave clones that peaked on day 37. Shrinking CD4+ clones resided mostly in CM and EM, and CD8+ ones in EMRA.

One entry per CDR3 protein results from TCRdb running MiXCR on the 5' RACE reads. The repertoire consists of 390,000 or so distinct CDR3 sequences, with more than 15% occurring once and the leading ten covering 20% to 25%. There are 13 residues in the CDR3. Germline V gives CDR1 MNHNY, CDR2 SVGAGI (reference sequence). The V gene lost 7 bases and the J gene lost 4 bases, with 14 bases spanning the gap. The sequence derives from a man aged 18 to 30 who had mild COVID-19 (a few samples of this study predate the infection). Cell type and time point are not known. The chain is built from TRBV6-6 and TRBJ2-7, with D tentatively TRBD1 (5 bases). The sequenced sample consisted of PBMCs or a T cell subset sorted from them (not recorded which). This chain's CDR3 is CASTPGQGYEQYF. The CDR3 nucleotides are TGTGCCAGCACCCCGGGTCAGGGTTACGAGCAGTACTTC.